The T cell receptor beta chain described here comes from a study of blood T cell repertoires in COVID-19. TCRdb's table, derived via immunoSEQ multiplex PCR, lists solely in-frame clones and lacks some. The sample lists about 220,000 clones; around 84% were seen once. The ends were cut back, 3 bases at V and 6 bases at J, with 11 bases in the middle. The length of the CDR3 is 13 residues. Germline CDR1 SGHTA, CDR2 FQGNSA. V and J are TRBV7-2 and TRBJ2-5; D is unresolved. This clonotype was obtained from a man aged 30-40 years with active or convalescent COVID-19. The sample taken for sequencing was peripheral blood. The CDR3 spells CASSLRDSQTQYF. Written as DNA, the CDR3 is TGTGCCAGCAGCTTGAGAGACTCCCAGACCCAGTACTTC.